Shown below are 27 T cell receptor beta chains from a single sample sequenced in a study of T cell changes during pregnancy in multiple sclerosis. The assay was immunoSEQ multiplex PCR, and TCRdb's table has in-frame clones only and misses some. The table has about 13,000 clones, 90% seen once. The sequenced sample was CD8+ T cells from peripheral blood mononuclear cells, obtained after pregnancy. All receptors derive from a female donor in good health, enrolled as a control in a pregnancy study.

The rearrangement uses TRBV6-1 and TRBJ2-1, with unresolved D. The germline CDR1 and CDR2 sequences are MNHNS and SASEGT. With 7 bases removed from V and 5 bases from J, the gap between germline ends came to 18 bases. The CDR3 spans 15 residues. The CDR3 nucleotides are TGTGCCAGCACCCTAGGAACACCTCCGAACAATGAGCAGTTCTTC. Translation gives CASTLGTPPNNEQFF.

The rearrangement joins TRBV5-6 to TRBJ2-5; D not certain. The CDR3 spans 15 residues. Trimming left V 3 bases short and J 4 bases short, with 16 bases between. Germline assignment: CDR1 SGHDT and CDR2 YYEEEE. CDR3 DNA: TGTGCCAGCAGCTCCACTCAGGATTTCGGAGAGACCCAGTACTTC. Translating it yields CASSSTQDFGETQYF. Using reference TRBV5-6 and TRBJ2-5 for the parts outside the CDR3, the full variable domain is DAGVTQSPTHLIKTRGQQVTLRCSPKSGHDTVSWYQQALGQGPQFIFQYYEEEERQRGNFPDRFSGHQFPNYSSELNVNALLLGDSALYLCASSSTQDFGETQYFGPGTRLLVL.

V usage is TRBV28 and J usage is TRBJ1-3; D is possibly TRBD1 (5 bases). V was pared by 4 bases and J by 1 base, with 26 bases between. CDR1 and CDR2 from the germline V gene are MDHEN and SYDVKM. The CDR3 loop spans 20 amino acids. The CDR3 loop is CASSSPWRDPDRKSGNTIYF. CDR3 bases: TGTGCCAGCAGTTCACCCTGGAGGGACCCGGACCGTAAGTCTGGAAACACCATATATTTT.

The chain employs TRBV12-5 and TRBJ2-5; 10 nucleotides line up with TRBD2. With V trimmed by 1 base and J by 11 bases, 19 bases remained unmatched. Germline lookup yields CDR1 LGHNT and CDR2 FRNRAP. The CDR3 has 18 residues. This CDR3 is CASGLATSGELTYIRQYF. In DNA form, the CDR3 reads TGTGCTAGTGGTTTGGCTACTAGCGGGGAGTTAACTTATATTCGGCAGTACTTC.

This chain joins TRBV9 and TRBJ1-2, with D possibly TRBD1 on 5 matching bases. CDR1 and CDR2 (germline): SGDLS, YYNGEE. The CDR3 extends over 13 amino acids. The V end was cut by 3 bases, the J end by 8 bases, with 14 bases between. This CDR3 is CASSAGGVDGYTF. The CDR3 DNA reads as TGTGCCAGCAGCGCGGGGGGGGTAGACGGCTACACCTTC. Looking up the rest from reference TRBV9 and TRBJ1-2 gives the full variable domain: DSGVTQTPKHLITATGQRVTLRCSPRSGDLSVYWYQQSLDQGLQFLIQYYNGEERAKGNILERFSAQQFPDLHSELNLSSLELGDSALYFCASSAGGVDGYTFGSGTRLTVV.

Here the CDR3 reads CSVELAGGIEQFF. The CDR3 DNA reads as TGCAGCGTTGAACTGGCAGGGGGGATTGAGCAGTTCTTC. This chain connects TRBV29-1 to TRBJ2-1, with D maybe TRBD1 (7 bases). CDR3 length equals 13 residues. Trimming removed 2 bases at V and 9 bases at J, with 14 bases between. Germline V gives CDR1 SQVTM, CDR2 ANQGSEA.

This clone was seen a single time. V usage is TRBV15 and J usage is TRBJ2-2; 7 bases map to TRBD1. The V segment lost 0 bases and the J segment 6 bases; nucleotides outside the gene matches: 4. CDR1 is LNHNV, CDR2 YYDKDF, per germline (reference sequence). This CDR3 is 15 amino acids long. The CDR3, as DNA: TGTGCCACCAGCAGAGAGAGAGGACAGGCCGGGGAGCTGTTTTTT. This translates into CATSRERGQAGELFF. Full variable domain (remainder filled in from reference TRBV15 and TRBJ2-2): DAMVIQNPRYQVTQFGKPVTLSCSQTLNHNVMYWYQQKSSQAPKLLFHYYDKDFNNEADTPDNFQSRRPNTSFCFLDIRSPGLGDTAMYLCATSRERGQAGELFFGEGSRLTVL.

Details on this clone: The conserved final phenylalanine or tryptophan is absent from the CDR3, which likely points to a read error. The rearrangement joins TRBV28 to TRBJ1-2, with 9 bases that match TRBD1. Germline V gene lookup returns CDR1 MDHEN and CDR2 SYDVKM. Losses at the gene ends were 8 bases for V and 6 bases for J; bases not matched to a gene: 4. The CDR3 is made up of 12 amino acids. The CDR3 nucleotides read TGTGCCAGCGGGACAGGGATTAATGGCTACACCCTC. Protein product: CASGTGINGYTL.

The CDR3, as DNA: TGTGCCAGCAGCCGAGTCGGACAGGGTGAAGGAAACACCATATATTTT. Amino acid sequence: CASSRVGQGEGNTIYF. The chain is built from TRBV4-2 and TRBJ1-3, with TRBD1 identical over 8 bases. This CDR3 comprises 16 residues. V gave up 4 bases and J gave up 4 bases; unmatched junction bases: 9. From germline, CDR1 is LGHNA and CDR2 YNFKEQ.

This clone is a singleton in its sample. In DNA, the CDR3 is TGTGCCAGCAGTGAAGCGCGGGGGTTCTATGGCTACACCTTC. Translating it yields CASSEARGFYGYTF. The chain has TRBV6-1 and TRBJ1-2, with D possibly TRBD1 on 5 matching bases. Trimming stripped 0 bases from V and 4 bases from J, with 9 bases between. CDR1 is MNHNS and CDR2 is SASEGT in the germline V gene. CDR3 length: 14 amino acids.

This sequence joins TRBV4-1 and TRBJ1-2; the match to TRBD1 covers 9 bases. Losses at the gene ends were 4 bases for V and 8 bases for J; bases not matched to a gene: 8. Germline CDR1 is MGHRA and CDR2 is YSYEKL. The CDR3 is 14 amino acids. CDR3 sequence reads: CASSPQGAVDGYTF. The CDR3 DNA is TGCGCCAGCAGCCCACAGGGGGCCGTTGACGGCTACACCTTC.

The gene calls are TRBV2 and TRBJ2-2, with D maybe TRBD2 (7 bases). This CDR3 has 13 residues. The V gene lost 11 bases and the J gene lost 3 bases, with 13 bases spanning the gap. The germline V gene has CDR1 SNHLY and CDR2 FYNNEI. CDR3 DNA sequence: TGTGCCGGGGGGGGCAGGGACACCGGGGAGCTGTTTTTT. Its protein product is CAGGGRDTGELFF.

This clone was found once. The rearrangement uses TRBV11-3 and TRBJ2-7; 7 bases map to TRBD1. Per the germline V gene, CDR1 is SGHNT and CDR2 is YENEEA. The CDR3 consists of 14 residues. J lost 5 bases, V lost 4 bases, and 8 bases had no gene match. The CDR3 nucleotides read TGTGCCAGCAGCTCATACTCACAGGGGAACGAGCAGTACTTC. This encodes CASSSYSQGNEQYF.

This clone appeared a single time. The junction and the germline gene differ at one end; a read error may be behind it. The CDR3 reads CASSGVAGPDF. The CDR3 region has the DNA TGCGCCAGCAGCGGAGTAGCGGGCCCGGACTTC. V and J are TRBV4-1 and TRBJ2-5; 7 positions match TRBD2. CDR3 length: 11 amino acids. From germline, CDR1 is MGHRA and CDR2 YSYEKL.

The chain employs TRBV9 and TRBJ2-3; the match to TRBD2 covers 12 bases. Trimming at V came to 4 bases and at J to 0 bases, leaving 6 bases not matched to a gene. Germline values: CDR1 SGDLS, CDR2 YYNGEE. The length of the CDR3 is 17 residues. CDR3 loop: CASSSGTSGLSTDTQYF. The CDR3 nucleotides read TGTGCCAGCAGCTCCGGGACTAGCGGGCTTAGCACAGATACGCAGTATTTT.

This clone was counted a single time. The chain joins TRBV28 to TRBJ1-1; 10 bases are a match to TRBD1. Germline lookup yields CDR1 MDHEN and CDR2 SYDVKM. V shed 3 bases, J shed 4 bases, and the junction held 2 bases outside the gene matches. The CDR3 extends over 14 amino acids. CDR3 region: CASSLGQGITEAFF. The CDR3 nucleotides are TGTGCCAGCAGTTTGGGACAGGGGATCACTGAAGCTTTCTTT. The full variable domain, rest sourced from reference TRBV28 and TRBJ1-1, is DVKVTQSSRYLVKRTGEKVFLECVQDMDHENMFWYRQDPGLGLRLIYFSYDVKMKEKGDIPEGYSVSREKKERFSLILESASTNQTSMYLCASSLGQGITEAFFGQGTRLTVV.

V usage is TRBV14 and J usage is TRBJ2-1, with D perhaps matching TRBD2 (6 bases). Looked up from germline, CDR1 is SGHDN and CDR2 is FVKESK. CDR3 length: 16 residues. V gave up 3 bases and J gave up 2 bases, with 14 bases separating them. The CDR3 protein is CASSQVGGRAYNEQFF. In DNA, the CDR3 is TGTGCCAGCAGCCAGGTGGGGGGAAGGGCCTACAATGAGCAGTTCTTC.

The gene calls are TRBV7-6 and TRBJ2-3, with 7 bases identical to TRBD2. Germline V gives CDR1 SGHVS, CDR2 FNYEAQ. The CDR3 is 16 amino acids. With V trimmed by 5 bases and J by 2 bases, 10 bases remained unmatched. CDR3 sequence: CASSPFQRGSTDTQYF. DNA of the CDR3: TGTGCCAGCAGCCCCTTCCAGCGGGGTTCCACAGATACGCAGTATTTT.

In DNA form, the CDR3 reads TGCAGCGTTGTAGCGGGGGGCAAAAACATTCAGTACTTC. Protein sequence: CSVVAGGKNIQYF. The V and J genes are TRBV29-1 and TRBJ2-4; the match to TRBD2 covers 10 bases. The germline CDR1 and CDR2 sequences are SQVTM and ANQGSEA. The V and J ends lost 4 bases and 3 bases, in that order; junction bases with no gene match: 0. The CDR3 is 13 amino acids.

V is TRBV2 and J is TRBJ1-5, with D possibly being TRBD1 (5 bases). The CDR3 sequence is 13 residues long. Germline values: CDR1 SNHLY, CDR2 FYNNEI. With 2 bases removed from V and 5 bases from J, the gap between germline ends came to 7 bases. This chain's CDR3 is CASSEWGDQPQHF. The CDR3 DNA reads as TGTGCCAGCAGTGAATGGGGGGATCAGCCCCAGCATTTT. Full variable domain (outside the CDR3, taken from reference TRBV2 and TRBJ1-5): EPEVTQTPSHQVTQMGQEVILRCVPISNHLYFYWYRQILGQKVEFLVSFYNNEISEKSEIFDDQFSVERPDGSNFTLKIRSTKLEDSAMYFCASSEWGDQPQHFGDGTRLSIL.

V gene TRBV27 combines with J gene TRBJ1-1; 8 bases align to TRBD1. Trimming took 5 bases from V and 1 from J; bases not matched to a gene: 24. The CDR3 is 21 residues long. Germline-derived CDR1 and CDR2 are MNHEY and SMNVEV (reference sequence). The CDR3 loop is CASSLTGGSLTDQFGNTEAFF. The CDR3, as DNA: TGTGCCAGCAGTCTAACAGGGGGAAGTTTGACTGATCAGTTTGGGAACACTGAAGCTTTCTTT.

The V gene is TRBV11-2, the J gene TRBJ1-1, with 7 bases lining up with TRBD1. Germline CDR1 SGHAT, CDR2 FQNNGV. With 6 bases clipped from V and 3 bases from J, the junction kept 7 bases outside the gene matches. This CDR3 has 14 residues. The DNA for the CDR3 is TGTGCCAGCAGACAAACCACAGGGGACACTGAAGCTTTCTTT. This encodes CASRQTTGDTEAFF.

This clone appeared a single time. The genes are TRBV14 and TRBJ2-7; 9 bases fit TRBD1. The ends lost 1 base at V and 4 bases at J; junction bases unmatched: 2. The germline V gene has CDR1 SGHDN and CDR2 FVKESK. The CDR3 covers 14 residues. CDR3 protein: CASSQGTGAYEQYF. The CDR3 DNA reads TGTGCCAGCAGCCAAGGGACAGGGGCGTACGAGCAGTACTTC.

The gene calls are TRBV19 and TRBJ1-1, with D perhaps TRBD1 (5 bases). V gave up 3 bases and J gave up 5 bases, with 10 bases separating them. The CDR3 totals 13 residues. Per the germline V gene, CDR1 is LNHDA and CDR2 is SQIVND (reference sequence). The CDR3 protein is CASSIIRATEAFF. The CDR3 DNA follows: TGTGCCAGTAGTATTATCAGGGCAACTGAAGCTTTCTTT.

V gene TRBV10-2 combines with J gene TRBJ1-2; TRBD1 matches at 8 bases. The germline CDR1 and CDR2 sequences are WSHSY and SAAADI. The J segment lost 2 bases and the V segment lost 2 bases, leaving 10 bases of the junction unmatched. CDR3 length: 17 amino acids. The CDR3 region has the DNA TGCGCCAGCAGTGAGGCCCTGGACAGGGTTGAAAACTATGGCTACACCTTC. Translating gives CASSEALDRVENYGYTF.

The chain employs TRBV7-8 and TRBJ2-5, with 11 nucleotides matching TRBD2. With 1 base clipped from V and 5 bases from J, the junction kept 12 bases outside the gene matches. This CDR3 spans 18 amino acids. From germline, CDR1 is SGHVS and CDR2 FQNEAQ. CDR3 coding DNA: TGTGCCAGCAGCTTAGTGAGCTTAGCGGGGGGGATATGGGAGACCCAGTACTTC. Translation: CASSLVSLAGGIWETQYF.

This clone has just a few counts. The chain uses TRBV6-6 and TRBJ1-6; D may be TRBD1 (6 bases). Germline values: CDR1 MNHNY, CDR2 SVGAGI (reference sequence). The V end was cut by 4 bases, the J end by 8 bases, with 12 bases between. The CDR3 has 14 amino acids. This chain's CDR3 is CASSSPGVDSPLHF. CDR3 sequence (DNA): TGTGCCAGCAGTTCGCCAGGGGTGGATTCACCCCTCCACTTT.